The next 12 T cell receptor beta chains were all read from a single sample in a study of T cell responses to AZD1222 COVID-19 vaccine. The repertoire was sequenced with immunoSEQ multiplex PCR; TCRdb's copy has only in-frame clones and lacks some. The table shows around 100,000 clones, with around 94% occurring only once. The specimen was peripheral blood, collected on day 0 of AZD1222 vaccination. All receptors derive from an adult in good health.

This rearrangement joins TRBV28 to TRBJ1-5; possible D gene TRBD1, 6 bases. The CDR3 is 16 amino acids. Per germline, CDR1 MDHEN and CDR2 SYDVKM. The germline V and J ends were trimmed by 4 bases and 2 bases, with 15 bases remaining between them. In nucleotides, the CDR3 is TGTGCCAGCAGTTCCCAGCAGGGGTTGGGCAATCAGCCCCAGCATTTT. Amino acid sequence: CASSSQQGLGNQPQHF.

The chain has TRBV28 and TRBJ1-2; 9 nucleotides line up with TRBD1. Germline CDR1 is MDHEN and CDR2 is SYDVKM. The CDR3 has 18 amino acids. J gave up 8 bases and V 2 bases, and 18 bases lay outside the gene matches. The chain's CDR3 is CASSLRVKGQGHHRGYTF. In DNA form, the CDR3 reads TGTGCCAGCAGTTTAAGGGTAAAGGGACAGGGTCATCATAGGGGCTACACCTTC.

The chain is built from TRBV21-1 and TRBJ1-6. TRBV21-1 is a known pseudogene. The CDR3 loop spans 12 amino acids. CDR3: CASSKVSVPLHF. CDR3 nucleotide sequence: TGTGCCAGCAGCAAAGTATCGGTACCCCTCCACTTT.

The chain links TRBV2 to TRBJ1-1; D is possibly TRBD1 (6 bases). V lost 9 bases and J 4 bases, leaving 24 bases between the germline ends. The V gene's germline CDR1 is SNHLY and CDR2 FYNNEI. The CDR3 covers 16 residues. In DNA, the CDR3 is TGTGCCAGTCGTCTCGAGGGGGGTTCAGGCGGCACTGAAGCTTTCTTT. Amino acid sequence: CASRLEGGSGGTEAFF.

The CDR3 nucleotides read TGTGCCAGCAGTTACTCGAACGGGGGGGGCTACACCTTC. Translation: CASSYSNGGGYTF. V gene TRBV6-5 combines with J gene TRBJ1-2; D may be TRBD1 (5 bases). The CDR3 runs to 13 residues. Between the trimmed V and J ends, which lost 0 bases and 8 bases, there was a span of 10 bases. Germline loops: CDR1 MNHEY, CDR2 SVGAGI.

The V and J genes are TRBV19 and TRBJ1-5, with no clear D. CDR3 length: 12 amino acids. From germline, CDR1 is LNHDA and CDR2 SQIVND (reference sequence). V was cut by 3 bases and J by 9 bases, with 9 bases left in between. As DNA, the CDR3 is TGTGCCAGTAGTATTGGCCTTCGGCCCCAGCATTTT. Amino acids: CASSIGLRPQHF.

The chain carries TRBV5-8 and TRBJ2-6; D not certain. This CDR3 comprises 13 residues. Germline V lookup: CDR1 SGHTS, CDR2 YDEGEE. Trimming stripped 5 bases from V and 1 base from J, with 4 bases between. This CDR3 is CASRKSGANVLTF. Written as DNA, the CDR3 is TGTGCCAGCAGGAAATCTGGGGCCAACGTCCTGACTTTC.

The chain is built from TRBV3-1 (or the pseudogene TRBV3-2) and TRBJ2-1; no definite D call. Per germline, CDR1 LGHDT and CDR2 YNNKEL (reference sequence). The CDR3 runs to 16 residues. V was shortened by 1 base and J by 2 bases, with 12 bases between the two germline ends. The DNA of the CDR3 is TGTGCCAGCAGCCAAGGTTATGGCGGAGCCTACAATGAGCAGTTCTTC. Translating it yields CASSQGYGGAYNEQFF.

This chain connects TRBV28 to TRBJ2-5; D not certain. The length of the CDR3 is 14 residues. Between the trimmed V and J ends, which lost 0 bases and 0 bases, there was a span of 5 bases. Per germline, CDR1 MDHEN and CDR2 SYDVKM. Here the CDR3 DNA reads TGTGCCAGCAGTTTATGGGTGTACCAAGAGACCCAGTACTTC. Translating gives CASSLWVYQETQYF.

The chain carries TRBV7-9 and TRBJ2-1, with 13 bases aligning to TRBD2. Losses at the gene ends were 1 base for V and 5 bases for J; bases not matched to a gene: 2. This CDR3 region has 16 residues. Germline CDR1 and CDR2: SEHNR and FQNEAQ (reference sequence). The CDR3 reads CASSLGGTSGDNEQFF. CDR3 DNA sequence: TGTGCCAGCAGCTTAGGGGGGACTAGCGGGGACAATGAGCAGTTCTTC.

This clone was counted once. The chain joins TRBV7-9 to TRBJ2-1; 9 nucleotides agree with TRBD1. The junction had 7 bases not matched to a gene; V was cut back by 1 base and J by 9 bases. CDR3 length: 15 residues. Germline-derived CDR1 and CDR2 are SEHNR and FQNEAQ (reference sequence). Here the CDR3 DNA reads TGTGCCAGCAGCTTAGTACAGGGGGCGATCGGTGAGCAGTTCTTC. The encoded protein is CASSLVQGAIGEQFF.

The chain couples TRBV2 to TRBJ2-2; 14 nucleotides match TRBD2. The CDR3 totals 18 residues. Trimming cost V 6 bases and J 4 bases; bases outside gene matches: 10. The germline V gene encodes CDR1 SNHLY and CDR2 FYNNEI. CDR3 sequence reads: CASRGTGLAGAGTGELFF. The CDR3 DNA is TGTGCCAGCAGGGGAACGGGACTAGCGGGGGCAGGCACCGGGGAGCTGTTTTTT.